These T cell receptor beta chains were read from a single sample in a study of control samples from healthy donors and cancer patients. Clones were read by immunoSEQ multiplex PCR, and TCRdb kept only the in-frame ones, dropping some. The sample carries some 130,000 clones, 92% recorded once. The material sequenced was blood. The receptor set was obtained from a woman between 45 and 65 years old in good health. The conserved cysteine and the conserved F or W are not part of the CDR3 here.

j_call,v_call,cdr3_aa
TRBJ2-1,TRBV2,ASGGGPGTGVGRNEQF
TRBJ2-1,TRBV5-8,ASSSRLGLGYNEQF
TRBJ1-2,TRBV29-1,SVSPIFKEGYT
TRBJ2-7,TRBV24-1,ATSDAGQGYEQY
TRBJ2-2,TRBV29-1,SANTGGLNTGELF
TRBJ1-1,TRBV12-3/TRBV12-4,ASSRAS
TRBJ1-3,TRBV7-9,ASSSTGSGNTIY
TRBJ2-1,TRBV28,ASSFFAGSQASYNEQF
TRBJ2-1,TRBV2,ASSETLAGYNEQF
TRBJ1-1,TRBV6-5,ASSGTVNTEAF
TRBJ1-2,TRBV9,ASSEGAGPYGYT
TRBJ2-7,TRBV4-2,ASSQEQGGGYEQY
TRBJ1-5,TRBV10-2,ASSEGSNQPQH
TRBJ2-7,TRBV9,ASSVGSSLEQY
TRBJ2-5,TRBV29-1,SARTGVRETQY